This TCR beta chain appears in the sequencing data of a study of T cells in Graves' hyperthyroidism and ophthalmopathy. Amplification of TCR beta CDR3 regions was performed using RNA transcripts as template. Using the HTBI primer set, a first-round RT-PCR was run on the TCR CDR3. A single record per CDR3 protein comes from TCRdb applying MiXCR to the multiplex PCR reads. The table includes 690,000 or so distinct CDR3 sequences, roughly a sixth detected once. When hyperthyroidism was first diagnosed, the blood sample was taken, preceding any ophthalmopathy symptoms. This clonotype appeared many times. Antigen unknown. The CDR3 is 15 residues long. V lost 5 bases to trimming and J lost 5 bases; unmatched junction nucleotides: 14. The germline V gene encodes CDR1 DFQATT and CDR2 SNEGSKA (reference sequence). The study's findings and limits: Most expanded thyroid clonotypes above 0.001 also appeared in blood.

The sequence was collected from a woman aged 45-60 years with Graves' hyperthyroidism that later progressed to Graves' ophthalmopathy. Sequences were obtained from blood. The rearrangement uses TRBV20-1 and TRBJ1-2, with 7 nucleotides matching TRBD1. The CDR3 protein is CSAGAPGGQRYGYTF. The CDR3 DNA follows: TGCAGTGCTGGAGCACCGGGGGGACAGAGATATGGCTACACCTTC.